One sample yielded the 19 T cell receptor beta chains listed below, sequenced in a study of metastatic and nonmetastatic thyroid tumors. TCRdb reanalyzed the PCR reads via MiXCR. The repertoire holds 6,000 to 8,500 clones, under 35% seen once, with 16% in the top ten. No treatment of any kind had been given to any patient before thyroid surgery. Material: adjacent normal tissue. Receptors were obtained from a male donor with papillary thyroid cancer or a benign thyroid nodule (not recorded which). Some clones in this sample may be carry-over from other donors' samples.

As regards this clone: Just one base apart from a much larger clone, this may be a read error. At the DNA level, this CDR3 is encoded by other sequences in the same sample as well. CDR3 sequence (DNA): TGTGCCAGCGGCGTTAGTAGGACAGGGAATAGCAATCAGCCCCAGCATTTT. It encodes CASGVSRTGNSNQPQHF. The J gene is TRBJ1-5, the V gene TRBV2, with 8 nucleotides matching TRBD1. The germline V gene encodes CDR1 SNHLY and CDR2 FYNNEI. V lost 8 bases to trimming and J lost 0 bases; unmatched junction nucleotides: 12. This CDR3 has 17 amino acids.

This clone was recorded a few times. V gene TRBV6-1 combines with J gene TRBJ1-2; no clear D. The CDR3 has 13 residues. Per germline, CDR1 MNHNS and CDR2 SASEGT. V lost 7 bases and J lost 7, with 16 bases in between. The CDR3 region is CASTDGGPLGYTF. The CDR3 nucleotides read TGTGCCAGCACCGATGGAGGGCCCCTTGGCTACACCTTC.

J is TRBJ1-5 and V is TRBV12-3 or TRBV12-4; weak D call: TRBD1 (6 bases). The CDR3 consists of 14 residues. Deletions cut 6 bases from V and 5 bases from J, with 14 bases between. The CDR3 nucleotides read TGTGCCAGCAGCGATGGACAGTTATATCAGCCCCAGCATTTT. Protein: CASSDGQLYQPQHF.

Relative to its sample, this clone is medium-sized. The rearrangement joins TRBV27 to TRBJ2-1, with a possible D match to TRBD2 (5 bases). The germline V gene encodes CDR1 MNHEY and CDR2 SMNVEV (reference sequence). CDR3 length equals 15 residues. V lost 3 bases and J lost 3, with 12 bases in between. CDR3 amino acids: CASSLQADFYNEQFF. The DNA for the CDR3 is TGTGCCAGCAGTTTGCAAGCGGACTTCTACAATGAGCAGTTCTTC.

V gene TRBV20-1 combines with J gene TRBJ1-2; 7 nucleotides match TRBD1. This CDR3 is 13 amino acids long. V was clipped by 6 bases and J by 8 bases; unmatched bases: 12. Germline-derived CDR1 and CDR2 are DFQATT and SNEGSKA (reference sequence). CDR3: CSAIPSGGWGYTF. CDR3 nucleotides: TGCAGTGCCATCCCGTCAGGGGGTTGGGGCTACACCTTC.

This rearrangement joins TRBV5-1 to TRBJ2-2; D is unresolved. V shed 0 bases and J shed 4 bases, with 19 bases lying between them. CDR1 and CDR2 (germline): SGHRS, YFSETQ. CDR3 length equals 18 residues. The DNA of the CDR3 is TGCGCCAGCAGCTTGGGGGCCCCGTTTTTGTCGGCCACCGGGGAGCTGTTTTTT. This codes for CASSLGAPFLSATGELFF.

The chain recombines TRBV3-1 with TRBJ1-2; D unresolved. Between the trimmed V and J ends, which lost 0 bases and 8 bases, there was a span of 16 bases. Germline CDR1 is LGHDT and CDR2 is YNNKEL (reference sequence). The CDR3 is made up of 15 amino acids. CDR3 residues: CASSQDQAWVGGYTF. The DNA for the CDR3 is TGTGCCAGCAGCCAAGATCAGGCTTGGGTGGGCGGCTACACCTTC.

The V gene is TRBV2, the J gene TRBJ1-1, with D unresolved. Per germline, CDR1 SNHLY and CDR2 FYNNEI. Deletions cut 4 bases from V and 2 bases from J, with 8 bases between. The CDR3 consists of 13 residues. The CDR3 protein is CASSGEANTEAFF. The CDR3 DNA reads TGTGCCAGCAGTGGTGAAGCTAACACTGAAGCTTTCTTT.

A note on this clone: One junction end does not reproduce the germline sequence, and a read error may be involved. This chain links TRBV6-1 with TRBJ1-6; no clear D gene. The CDR3 loop spans 16 amino acids. Germline-derived CDR1 and CDR2 are MNHNS and SASEGT. This chain's CDR3 is CACSERAVSPNSPLHF. CDR3 DNA: TGTGCCTGCAGTGAGCGAGCAGTGTCCCCTAATTCACCCCTCCACTTT.

V and J are TRBV20-1 and TRBJ2-1, with 10 bases aligning to TRBD2. The germline CDR1 and CDR2 sequences are DFQATT and SNEGSKA (reference sequence). This CDR3 comprises 14 residues. V was clipped by 5 bases and J by 6 bases; unmatched bases: 7. For the CDR3, the DNA is TGCAGTGCTGGGGGGCTAGCGGGAGTCAATGAGCAGTTCTTC. It translates to CSAGGLAGVNEQFF.

The chain carries TRBV6-5 and TRBJ2-5; D is unclear. The CDR3 is made up of 12 amino acids. V was cut by 5 bases and J by 2 bases, with 6 bases left in between. CDR1 MNHEY and CDR2 SVGAGI come from the germline V gene. The CDR3 loop is CASSLTQETQYF. The CDR3 region has the DNA TGTGCCAGCAGTCTCACGCAAGAGACCCAGTACTTC.

The V and J genes are TRBV20-1 and TRBJ2-3, with TRBD2 matching 9 bases. The CDR3 extends over 13 amino acids. CDR1 and CDR2 from the germline V gene are DFQATT and SNEGSKA (reference sequence). V shed 1 base and J 5 bases; nucleotides not matched to a gene: 1. The CDR3 DNA is TGCAGTGCTAGAGCTAGCGGGATAGATACGCAGTATTTT. Translation: CSARASGIDTQYF.

The sample holds many counts of this clone. The chain links TRBV25-1 to TRBJ1-2; D is perhaps TRBD1 (5 bases). The length of the CDR3 is 11 residues. Trimming cost V 2 bases and J 8 bases, with 6 bases left between them. Germline V lookup: CDR1 MGHDK, CDR2 SYGVNS. The CDR3 DNA reads as TGTGCCAGCAGTGAAGGGGGGGGCTACACCTTC. Protein sequence: CASSEGGGYTF.

This clone was detected ten times or more. The gene calls are TRBV12-3 or TRBV12-4 and TRBJ2-2; tentative D call: TRBD1 (6 bases). The CDR3 spans 13 residues. V was clipped by 5 bases and J by 5 bases, with 9 bases between them. CDR3 DNA sequence: TGTGCCAGCAGTGGGACACGAACCGGGGAGCTGTTTTTT. Its translation is CASSGTRTGELFF.

The J gene is TRBJ2-6, the V gene TRBV30; D is perhaps TRBD2 (6 bases). The CDR3 length is 16 residues. The germline V and J ends were trimmed by 1 base and 4 bases, with 14 bases remaining between them. Germline CDR1 GTSNPN, CDR2 SVGIG (reference sequence). CDR3 protein: CAWSDVGGWGANVLTF. Here the CDR3 DNA reads TGTGCCTGGAGTGACGTGGGGGGATGGGGGGCCAACGTCCTGACTTTC.

The gene calls are TRBV7-3 and TRBJ2-1; 10 positions match TRBD1. Trimming took 0 bases from V and 15 from J; bases not matched to a gene: 5. This CDR3 contains 13 residues. Germline V lookup: CDR1 SGHTA, CDR2 FQGTGA. The CDR3 sequence: CASSLTPGTGVFF. The CDR3 nucleotides read TGTGCCAGCAGCTTAACTCCCGGGACAGGGGTGTTCTTC.

The V call is TRBV28, the J call TRBJ2-7; the D gene is possibly TRBD1 (5 bases). The V end was cut by 3 bases, the J end by 4 bases, with 16 bases between. Germline V gives CDR1 MDHEN, CDR2 SYDVKM. The CDR3 is 15 amino acids. The CDR3 reads CASSFQGTGIYEQYF. Here the CDR3 DNA reads TGTGCCAGCAGTTTCCAGGGTACTGGGATTTACGAGCAGTACTTC. Full variable domain (outside the CDR3, taken from reference TRBV28 and TRBJ2-7): DVKVTQSSRYLVKRTGEKVFLECVQDMDHENMFWYRQDPGLGLRLIYFSYDVKMKEKGDIPEGYSVSREKKERFSLILESASTNQTSMYLCASSFQGTGIYEQYFGPGTRLTVT.

The genes are TRBV5-1 and TRBJ2-7; maybe TRBD2 (6 bases). Trimming took off 0 bases at V and 9 bases at J, with 10 bases between the two ends. Germline V gene sequence: CDR1 SGHRS, CDR2 YFSETQ. This CDR3 comprises 12 residues. Here the CDR3 DNA reads TGCGCCAGCAGCTTGGCGGGGGAGAGGCAGTACTTC. Its protein product is CASSLAGERQYF.

V usage is TRBV7-2 and J usage is TRBJ1-5; D is undetermined. Trimming stripped 3 bases from V and 0 bases from J, with 9 bases between. The CDR3 has 15 amino acids. Per the germline V gene, CDR1 is SGHTA and CDR2 is FQGNSA. Here the CDR3 reads CASSFMDCSNQPQHF. The CDR3 DNA reads TGTGCCAGCAGCTTTATGGACTGTAGCAATCAGCCCCAGCATTTT.